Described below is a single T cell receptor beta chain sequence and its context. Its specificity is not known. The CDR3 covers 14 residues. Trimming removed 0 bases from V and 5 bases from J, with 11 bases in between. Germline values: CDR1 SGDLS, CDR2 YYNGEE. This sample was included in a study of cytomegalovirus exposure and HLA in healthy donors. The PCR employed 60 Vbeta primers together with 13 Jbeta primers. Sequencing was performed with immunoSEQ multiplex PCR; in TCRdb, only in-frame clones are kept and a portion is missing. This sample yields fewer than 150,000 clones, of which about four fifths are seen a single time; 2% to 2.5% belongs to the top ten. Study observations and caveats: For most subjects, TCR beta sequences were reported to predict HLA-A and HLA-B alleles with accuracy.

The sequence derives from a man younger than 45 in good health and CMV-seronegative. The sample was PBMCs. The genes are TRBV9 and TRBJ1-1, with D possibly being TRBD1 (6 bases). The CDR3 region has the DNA TGTGCCAGCAGCGTAGCAGGGGAGGGGACTGAAGCTTTCTTT. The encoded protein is CASSVAGEGTEAFF.